This T cell receptor beta chain appears in the sequencing data of a study of blood T cell repertoires in COVID-19. The V end was cut by 4 bases, the J end by 0 bases, with 23 bases between. This CDR3 is 19 amino acids long. Germline V gene sequence: CDR1 SGHDT, CDR2 YYEEEE. Data came from immunoSEQ multiplex PCR; TCRdb stores just in-frame clones and leaves some out. The table shows about 200,000 clones, with approximately 88% occurring only once. V and J are TRBV5-6 and TRBJ1-5; D unclear. The TCR originated in a woman under 30 who had recovered from COVID-19. Specimen: PBMCs or T cells enriched from blood (not recorded which). CDR3 residues: CASSRLTFTRGYSNQPQHF. The CDR3 nucleotides read TGTGCCAGCAGCCGTCTTACATTCACCCGGGGATATAGCAATCAGCCCCAGCATTTT.